This TCR beta chain was documented in a study of early T cells in non-severe SARS-CoV-2 infection. At the level of the study: From unsorted whole blood, bulk RNA was sequenced, and the chains remained unpaired.

Study-wide findings and caveats: Matches to VDJdb favored anti-spike CD8 responses and missed private and CD4 specificities.

V lost 6 bases, J lost 3 bases, and 12 bases lay in between. Germline V gene sequence: CDR1 MNHEY, CDR2 SVGAGI. The CDR3 runs 13 residues. This clonotype was counted ten times or more. Its antigen is not identified. Unique molecular identifiers were added to individual cDNA molecules. TCRdb itself ran the 5' RACE reads through MiXCR, one entry per CDR3 protein. The repertoire includes approximately 42,000 distinct CDR3 sequences, around 6% of them detected once, and 12% sits in the top ten. This receptor was obtained from an adult who was a healthcare worker with PCR-confirmed SARS-CoV-2 infection or an uninfected control (not recorded which). The chain employs TRBV6-5 and TRBJ2-7; TRBD1 is a possible D gene (6 bases). Sample: whole blood. Written as DNA, the CDR3 is TGTGCCAGCAGCGGGACACGAGACTACGAGCAGTACTTC. Protein sequence: CASSGTRDYEQYF.